The T cell receptor (beta chain) described here comes from a study of blood T cell repertoires in COVID-19 (dated by TCRdb to the early 2020s). Some background on the complete study: For ImmuneRACE Cohort 3, a participant was defined as recovered based on two consecutive negative NP/OP PCR tests, clearance by a healthcare professional, or resolution of symptoms. HLA class I and class II types, where available, came from metadata supplied by the sample provider rather than from assay-based typing. The samples were drawn from two sources: the first 160 participants of the ongoing ImmuneRACE study, and 950 to 1,500 subjects contributed by 6 global collaborators. The dataset comprised deeply sampled blood TCRbeta repertoires from subjects exposed to, actively infected with, or recovered from COVID-19. Collaborator samples came from the United States, Italy and Spain and covered acute and convalescent phases of COVID-19. A de-identified subject ID, COVID-19 status, age in years and sex were almost always included in the sample metadata. The prospective study material was composed of cDNA or gDNA derived from T cells, B-cell-depleted T cells, or PBMCs. The repertoires were released in a freely available public database meant as a resource for research on the immune response to SARS-CoV-2.

TCRbeta CDR3 regions were amplified from genomic DNA by means of the immunoSEQ Assay, a bias-controlled multiplex PCR. From the authors' description of their analysis: The number of nucleated cells in each sample was estimated from the amplification of reference gene primers within the assay. To quantify the absolute abundance of each unique TCRbeta CDR3 rearrangement, sequence reads were collapsed and filtered. For each sample, productive Simpson clonality was calculated as the square root of Simpson's diversity index over productive rearrangements. TCRdb retrieved this table from immuneACCESS and kept in-frame rearrangements only. Not all clones are present; in checked studies, unresolved V genes account for under half, and no reason is known for the remainder. The V and J calls and clone size come from that table; D and trimming were worked out from the DNA. The table for this sample lists approximately 250,000 clones; more than 75% of them were counted only once. The ten largest clones add up to over 2% of the sample.

In the prospective study, participants were roughly 18 to 100 years old, resided in 20 to 30 geographic areas of the United States, and were enrolled through a virtual design. In the prospective study, participants were assigned to cohorts based on the clinical history participants reported in a screening survey and a study questionnaire. Mobile phlebotomists in the prospective study collected whole blood, serum and a nasopharyngeal or oropharyngeal swab from every participant. Prospective study participants could optionally give additional blood draws and questionnaires over an approximately 2-month period. Blood samples from the prospective study were shipped frozen or at room temperature prior to DNA extraction. As to this clone: The clone's antigen remains unknown. Base qualities are missing; no much larger clone stands one base away.

Reading from cysteine to phenylalanine, the CDR3 counts 13 amino acids. Just the 39-base CDR3 DNA is kept, in frame starting at base 1. Compared with germline, V lacks 7 bases and J lacks 4 bases; bases without a gene match: 6. From the germline V gene, CDR1 is SNHLY and CDR2 is FYNNEI. Study-wide findings and limitations: How much clinical and demographic metadata was included differed by source and by participant, and the metadata was provided uncurated.

The V gene is TRBV2 and the J gene is TRBJ2-7, with 8 central nucleotides matching TRBD2. Sample: PBMCs or T cells enriched from blood (not recorded which). This receptor was obtained from a woman aged 55 to 70 in a cohort exposed to, infected with or recovered from COVID-19 (not recorded which). The nucleotide sequence is TGTGCCAGCACTCTGCTAGCGGGTTACGAGCAGTACTTC. The resulting protein is CASTLLAGYEQYF.